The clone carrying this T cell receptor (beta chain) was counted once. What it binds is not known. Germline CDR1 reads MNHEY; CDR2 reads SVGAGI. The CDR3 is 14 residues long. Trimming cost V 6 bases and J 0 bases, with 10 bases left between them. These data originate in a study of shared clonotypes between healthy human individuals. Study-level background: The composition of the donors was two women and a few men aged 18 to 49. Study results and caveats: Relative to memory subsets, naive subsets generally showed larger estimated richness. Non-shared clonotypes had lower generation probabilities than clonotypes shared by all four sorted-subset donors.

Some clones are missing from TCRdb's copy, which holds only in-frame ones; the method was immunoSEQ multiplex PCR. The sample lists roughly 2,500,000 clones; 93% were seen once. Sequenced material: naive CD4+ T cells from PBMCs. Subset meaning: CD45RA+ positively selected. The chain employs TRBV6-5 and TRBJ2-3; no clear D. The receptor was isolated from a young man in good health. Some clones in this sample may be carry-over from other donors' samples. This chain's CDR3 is CASSLGLSTDTQYF. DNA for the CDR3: TGTGCCAGCAGCCTCGGGCTGAGCACAGATACGCAGTATTTT.